Shown below are 18 T cell receptor beta chains from a single sample sequenced in a study of T cell responses to AZD1222 COVID-19 vaccine. Generated by immunoSEQ multiplex PCR, the TCRdb table keeps only in-frame clones and is missing some. The table includes some 130,000 clones, roughly 93% detected once. Specimen: peripheral blood, collected 28 days after the second AZD1222 dose. Receptors were obtained from an adult who received the AZD1222 COVID-19 vaccine.

The V gene is TRBV19, the J gene TRBJ1-2, with a tentative D call TRBD1 (5 bases). This CDR3 is built from 16 residues. Germline CDR1 and CDR2: LNHDA and SQIVND (reference sequence). V lost 3 bases and J lost 4, with 18 bases in between. The CDR3 loop reads CASSIGAREMGYGYTF. The CDR3 region has the DNA TGTGCCAGTAGTATTGGGGCCAGGGAAATGGGCTATGGCTACACCTTC.

The chain recombines TRBV5-4 with TRBJ1-1; perhaps TRBD1 as D (5 bases). The germline V and J ends were trimmed by 3 bases and 2 bases, with 20 bases remaining between them. Germline CDR1 SGHNT, CDR2 YYREEE (reference sequence). This CDR3 contains 17 residues. As DNA, the CDR3 is TGTGCCAGCAGCTCGCCGAAGAAGGGGCAGGTTAACACTGAAGCTTTCTTT. It yields the protein CASSSPKKGQVNTEAFF.

The V call is TRBV5-6, the J call TRBJ2-7; tentative D call: TRBD1 (6 bases). In germline, CDR1 is SGHDT, CDR2 YYEEEE. V gave up 5 bases and J gave up 3 bases, with 12 bases separating them. The CDR3 is 13 amino acids. The CDR3 DNA follows: TGTGCCAGCAGTCCTACAGGGATCTACGAGCAGTACTTC. This sequence encodes CASSPTGIYEQYF.

The rearrangement joins TRBV2 to TRBJ2-2; the D is unclear. Trimming stripped 7 bases from V and 1 base from J, with 16 bases between. The CDR3 has 16 residues. Germline V gene data show CDR1 as SNHLY and CDR2 as FYNNEI. The DNA for the CDR3 is TGTGCCAGCAATTCCCCACCTCTAGGGAACACCGGGGAGCTGTTTTTT. Translation gives CASNSPPLGNTGELFF.

CDR3 sequence reads: CASSEITGVGWAGNTIYF. DNA of the CDR3: TGTGCCAGCTCAGAAATTACAGGAGTCGGGTGGGCTGGAAACACCATATATTTT. This chain uses TRBV18 with TRBJ1-3; D possibly corresponds to TRBD1 (5 bases). CDR3 length: 18 residues. Per germline, CDR1 KGHSH and CDR2 LQKENI. Trimming pared 5 bases from V and 2 bases from J, leaving 22 bases between.

The count of this clone is one. The chain has TRBV7-9 and TRBJ1-1; tentative D call: TRBD1 (6 bases). The CDR3 extends over 13 amino acids. The V end was cut by 11 bases, the J end by 5 bases, with 18 bases between. The germline CDR1 and CDR2 sequences are SEHNR and FQNEAQ (reference sequence). Here the CDR3 DNA reads TGTGCCCCCGCGAGGAGGGGGGGAACTGAAGCTTTCTTT. Translated: CAPARRGGTEAFF.

The gene calls are TRBV11-3 and TRBJ2-3, with a possible D match to TRBD2 (6 bases). Germline lookup yields CDR1 SGHNT and CDR2 YENEEA. The CDR3 covers 14 residues. Trimming pared 1 base from V and 2 bases from J, leaving 7 bases between. CDR3 sequence: CASSLGGDTDTQYF. The CDR3 coding sequence is TGTGCCAGCAGCTTAGGGGGGGACACAGATACGCAGTATTTT.

The chain recombines TRBV28 with TRBJ1-2; D gene uncertain. The length of the CDR3 is 13 residues. Germline V lookup: CDR1 MDHEN, CDR2 SYDVKM. Trimming shortened V by 8 bases and J by 0 bases, and 10 bases separated the two germline ends. This chain's CDR3 is CASAYGANYGYTF. CDR3 sequence (DNA): TGTGCCAGCGCGTACGGGGCTAACTATGGCTACACCTTC.

The chain combines TRBV3-1 (or the pseudogene TRBV3-2) with TRBJ2-5; weak D call: TRBD1 (5 bases). Germline assignment: CDR1 LGHDT and CDR2 YNNKEL (reference sequence). Trimming removed 3 bases at V and 0 bases at J, with 11 bases between. The CDR3 consists of 15 residues. CDR3 amino acids: CASSHLTVYQETQYF. CDR3 in DNA: TGTGCCAGCAGCCATTTGACAGTTTACCAAGAGACCCAGTACTTC.

CDR3 nucleotide sequence: TGTGCCAGCAGCGTAGCGGGCAACAGGGGCCCCTACGAGCAGTACTTC. Encoded protein: CASSVAGNRGPYEQYF. The rearrangement links TRBV9 to TRBJ2-7, with 7 bases fitting TRBD1. Germline V gene lookup returns CDR1 SGDLS and CDR2 YYNGEE. This CDR3 is built from 16 residues. Unmatched junction bases numbered 8, after V lost 0 bases and J lost 2 bases. The full variable domain, completed using reference TRBV9 and TRBJ2-7, is DSGVTQTPKHLITATGQRVTLRCSPRSGDLSVYWYQQSLDQGLQFLIQYYNGEERAKGNILERFSAQQFPDLHSELNLSSLELGDSALYFCASSVAGNRGPYEQYFGPGTRLTVT.

This clone appeared once. The V gene is TRBV5-1, the J gene TRBJ2-1; D not resolved. V dropped 2 bases and J dropped 4 bases, with 1 base sitting between them. This CDR3 is 11 amino acids long. Germline V CDR1 and CDR2: SGHRS, YFSETQ. CDR3 sequence (DNA): TGCGCCAGCAGCTTTTACAATGAGCAGTTCTTC. Protein sequence: CASSFYNEQFF.

The chain links TRBV27 to TRBJ1-6; 7 nucleotides match TRBD1. Germline CDR1 MNHEY, CDR2 SMNVEV (reference sequence). The CDR3 runs 17 residues. After removal of 3 bases from V and 2 bases from J, the junction contained 7 bases not matched to a gene. The CDR3 region has the DNA TGTGCCAGCAGTTTTTCAGGGGGGAGTACCTATAATTCACCCCTCCACTTT. This codes for CASSFSGGSTYNSPLHF.

The rearrangement links TRBV19 to TRBJ2-5; TRBD1 matches 8 bases. The CDR3 sequence is 14 residues long. Germline CDR1 is LNHDA and CDR2 is SQIVND (reference sequence). Trimming took 6 bases from V and 3 from J; bases not matched to a gene: 6. The CDR3 protein is CASRTQGGEETQYF. As DNA, the CDR3 is TGTGCCAGTAGGACACAGGGGGGAGAAGAGACCCAGTACTTC.

V gene TRBV7-3 combines with J gene TRBJ2-2; D not certain. The V gene's germline CDR1 is SGHTA and CDR2 FQGTGA. With 2 bases removed from V and 6 bases from J, the gap between germline ends came to 7 bases. The CDR3 runs 13 residues. Here the CDR3 DNA reads TGTGCCAGCAGCTTAGAAGGCTCCGGGGAGCTGTTTTTT. Encoded protein: CASSLEGSGELFF.

The rearrangement joins TRBV9 to TRBJ2-2, with 10 bases matching TRBD2. Trimming at V came to 1 base and at J to 1 base, leaving 1 base not matched to a gene. The germline V gene encodes CDR1 SGDLS and CDR2 YYNGEE. The CDR3 consists of 16 residues. CDR3 region: CASSVSGRGNTGELFF. CDR3 coding DNA: TGTGCCAGCAGCGTAAGCGGGAGGGGGAACACCGGGGAGCTGTTTTTT.

The chain employs TRBV29-1 and TRBJ2-1; 8 bases match TRBD1. Per germline, CDR1 SQVTM and CDR2 ANQGSEA. V was pared by 7 bases and J by 8 bases, with 7 bases of the junction left unmatched. CDR3 length: 12 residues. DNA for the CDR3: TGCAGCGGGGGGGACAGGCCCCATGAGCAGTTCTTC. It translates to CSGGDRPHEQFF.

The J gene is TRBJ1-5, the V gene TRBV10-3, with 7 bases that match TRBD1. Germline V gene sequence: CDR1 ENHRY, CDR2 SYGVKD. The junction had 15 bases not matched to a gene; V was cut back by 10 bases and J by 6 bases. The CDR3 is 15 residues long. The CDR3 loop reads CATGNRGSSVQPQHF. The DNA of the CDR3 is TGTGCCACAGGAAACAGGGGATCATCAGTTCAGCCCCAGCATTTT.

This chain uses TRBV7-9 with TRBJ2-1, with D uncertain. Trimming removed 5 bases at V and 0 bases at J, with 14 bases between. This CDR3 comprises 16 residues. Germline assignment: CDR1 SEHNR and CDR2 FQNEAQ (reference sequence). Written as DNA, the CDR3 is TGTGCCAGCAGCCCCCGATCAACCAGCTCCTACAATGAGCAGTTCTTC. Translating it yields CASSPRSTSSYNEQFF.